A selection of T cell receptor beta chains follows, all from one sample in a study of identical twins. TCRdb reanalysed the 5' RACE reads using MiXCR and keeps one entry per CDR3 protein. This sample has about 810,000 distinct CDR3 sequences, with roughly an eighth found just once. These data are also associated with another study on yellow fever vaccine responses in identical twins.

Sequencing was performed on PBMCs. The receptors come from a woman aged 18-29 years in good health. Each CDR3 is given with its conserved first and last residue. A D gene is named only where the DNA matches it firmly. Clone size is stated in some rows and not others, as once, few, many or a class when expanded.

j_gene	abundance	d_gene	v_gene	CDR3aa	CDR3nt
TRBJ2-7	-	-	TRBV10-2	CASGPIQGEQYF	TGCGCCAGCGGCCCTATCCAGGGGGAGCAGTACTTC
TRBJ2-2	-	TRBD1	TRBV5-5	CASSTDRVRTGELFF	TGTGCCAGCAGTACCGACAGGGTGAGGACCGGGGAGCTGTTTTTT
TRBJ2-3	many	-	TRBV7-8	CASSLGYSSDTQYF	TGTGCCAGCAGCTTGGGGTACAGTTCAGATACGCAGTATTTT
TRBJ2-1	many	TRBD2	TRBV7-8	CASSLRPAGAPGEQFF	TGTGCCAGCAGCTTAAGGCCAGCGGGGGCCCCGGGTGAGCAGTTCTTC
TRBJ2-1	-	TRBD2	TRBV5-1	CASNSGGSGEQFF	TGCGCCAGCAATTCCGGGGGGTCGGGTGAGCAGTTCTTC
TRBJ2-1	many	-	TRBV5-1	CASSLELKNEQFF	TGCGCCAGCAGCTTGGAACTAAAAAATGAGCAGTTCTTC
TRBJ2-1	-	TRBD2	TRBV24-1	CATSAGGLAGIGHEQFF	TGTGCCACCAGTGCCGGGGGCCTAGCGGGAATCGGGCATGAGCAGTTCTTC
TRBJ2-1	-	TRBD2	TRBV20-1	CSASVPGTSINEQFF	TGCAGTGCTAGCGTCCCCGGGACTAGCATCAATGAGCAGTTCTTC
TRBJ2-3	-	TRBD2	TRBV12-5	CASAKRDTDTQYF	TGTGCTAGTGCGAAGCGGGACACAGATACGCAGTATTTT
TRBJ1-4	-	-	TRBV18	CASSRGEVNEKLFF	TGTGCCAGCTCACGGGGCGAGGTTAATGAAAAACTGTTTTTT
TRBJ2-7	-	TRBD2	TRBV20-1	CSAKPGLPPFEQYF	TGCAGTGCTAAACCGGGACTACCCCCTTTCGAGCAGTACTTC
TRBJ2-2	many	-	TRBV3-1	CASSQRAGGELFF	TGTGCCAGCAGCCAACGAGCTGGCGGGGAGCTGTTTTTT
TRBJ1-5	many	-	TRBV12-3/TRBV12-4	CASSFGVQPQHF	TGTGCCAGCAGTTTTGGGGTTCAGCCCCAGCATTTT
TRBJ2-2	few	-	TRBV7-9	CASTLQGLFTGELFF	TGTGCCAGCACCTTACAGGGATTATTCACCGGGGAGCTGTTTTTT
TRBJ2-1	few	-	TRBV20-1	CSASAGYNNEQFF	TGCAGTGCTAGTGCGGGATACAACAATGAGCAGTTCTTC
TRBJ1-1	few	-	TRBV24-1	CATSEGRGNTEAFF	TGTGCCACCAGTGAGGGCAGGGGGAACACTGAAGCTTTCTTT
TRBJ2-7	many	-	TRBV27	CASSLPGREQYF	TGTGCCAGCAGTTTACCGGGACGTGAGCAGTACTTC
TRBJ2-3	-	TRBD2	TRBV10-3	CAIRTSEGRDTQYF	TGTGCCATCAGGACTAGCGAAGGGAGAGATACGCAGTATTTT
TRBJ2-5	-	-	TRBV6-1	CASSTGISQETQYF	TGTGCCAGCAGCACAGGGATCTCCCAAGAGACCCAGTACTTC
TRBJ2-4	-	TRBD2	TRBV4-1	CASSQLPSGRNKNIQYF	TGCGCCAGCAGCCAACTCCCAAGCGGGAGGAACAAAAACATTCAGTACTTC
TRBJ2-5	few	-	TRBV5-6	CASSLGVTGQQETQYF	TGTGCCAGCAGCTTAGGTGTTACAGGGCAGCAAGAGACCCAGTACTTC
TRBJ2-7	few	TRBD2	TRBV4-2	CASSQDRGQGGDEQYF	TGTGCCAGCAGCCAAGATAGGGGCCAGGGAGGGGACGAGCAGTACTTC
TRBJ2-1	few	TRBD2	TRBV6-2/TRBV6-3	CASSSWTSGSRDEQFF	TGTGCCAGCAGTTCTTGGACTAGCGGGAGTAGGGATGAGCAGTTCTTC
TRBJ2-2	-	TRBD2	TRBV7-3	CASSLLAGGPANTGELFF	TGTGCCAGCAGCTTATTAGCGGGAGGGCCCGCGAACACCGGGGAGCTGTTTTTT
TRBJ2-1	-	-	TRBV6-1	CASSWRTAGMDEQFF	TGTGCCAGCAGCTGGCGGACGGCCGGTATGGATGAGCAGTTCTTC